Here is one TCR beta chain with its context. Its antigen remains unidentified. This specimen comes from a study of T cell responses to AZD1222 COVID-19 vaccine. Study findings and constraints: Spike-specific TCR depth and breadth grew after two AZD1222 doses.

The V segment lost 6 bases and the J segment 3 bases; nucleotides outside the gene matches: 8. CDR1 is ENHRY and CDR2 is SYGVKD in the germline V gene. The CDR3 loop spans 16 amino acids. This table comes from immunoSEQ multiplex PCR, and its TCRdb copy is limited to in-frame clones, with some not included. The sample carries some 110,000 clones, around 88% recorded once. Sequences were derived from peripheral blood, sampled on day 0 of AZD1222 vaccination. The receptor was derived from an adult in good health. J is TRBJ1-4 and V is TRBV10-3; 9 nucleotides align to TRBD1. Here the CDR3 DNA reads TGTGCCATCAGCCAGACAGGGGGAACTGCTAATGAAAAACTGTTTTTT. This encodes CAISQTGGTANEKLFF.